This paragraph covers one TCR beta chain sequence. TCRdb analysed the RT-PCR reads with MiXCR anew, one entry per CDR3 protein. Among almost 700,000 distinct CDR3 sequences, about 14% were seen once, and the ten largest hold 3.6%. The specimen was memory CD4+ T cells from blood. The TCR sequence derives from a female donor in good health, serving as a healthy control.

In DNA form, the CDR3 reads TGTGCCAGCAGGCACAGGGAACCGTCCTACGAGCAGTACTTC. Residues: CASRHREPSYEQYF. The chain is built from TRBV28 and TRBJ2-7; a weak D match, TRBD1 (6 bases). CDR3 size: 14 residues. The germline gives CDR1 MDHEN, CDR2 SYDVKM. Trimming stripped 6 bases from V and 1 base from J, with 13 bases between.